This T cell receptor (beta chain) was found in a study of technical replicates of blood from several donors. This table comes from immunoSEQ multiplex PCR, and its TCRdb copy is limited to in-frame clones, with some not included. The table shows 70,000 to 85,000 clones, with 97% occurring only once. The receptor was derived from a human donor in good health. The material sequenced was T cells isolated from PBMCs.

CDR3 amino acids: CAISRDLEETQYF. The CDR3 coding sequence is TGTGCCATCAGCCGGGACTTAGAAGAGACCCAGTACTTC. This chain connects TRBV10-3 to TRBJ2-5; possibly TRBD2 for D (6 bases). This CDR3 spans 13 amino acids. CDR1 is ENHRY and CDR2 is SYGVKD in the germline V gene. V was pared by 6 bases and J by 3 bases, with 11 bases between.